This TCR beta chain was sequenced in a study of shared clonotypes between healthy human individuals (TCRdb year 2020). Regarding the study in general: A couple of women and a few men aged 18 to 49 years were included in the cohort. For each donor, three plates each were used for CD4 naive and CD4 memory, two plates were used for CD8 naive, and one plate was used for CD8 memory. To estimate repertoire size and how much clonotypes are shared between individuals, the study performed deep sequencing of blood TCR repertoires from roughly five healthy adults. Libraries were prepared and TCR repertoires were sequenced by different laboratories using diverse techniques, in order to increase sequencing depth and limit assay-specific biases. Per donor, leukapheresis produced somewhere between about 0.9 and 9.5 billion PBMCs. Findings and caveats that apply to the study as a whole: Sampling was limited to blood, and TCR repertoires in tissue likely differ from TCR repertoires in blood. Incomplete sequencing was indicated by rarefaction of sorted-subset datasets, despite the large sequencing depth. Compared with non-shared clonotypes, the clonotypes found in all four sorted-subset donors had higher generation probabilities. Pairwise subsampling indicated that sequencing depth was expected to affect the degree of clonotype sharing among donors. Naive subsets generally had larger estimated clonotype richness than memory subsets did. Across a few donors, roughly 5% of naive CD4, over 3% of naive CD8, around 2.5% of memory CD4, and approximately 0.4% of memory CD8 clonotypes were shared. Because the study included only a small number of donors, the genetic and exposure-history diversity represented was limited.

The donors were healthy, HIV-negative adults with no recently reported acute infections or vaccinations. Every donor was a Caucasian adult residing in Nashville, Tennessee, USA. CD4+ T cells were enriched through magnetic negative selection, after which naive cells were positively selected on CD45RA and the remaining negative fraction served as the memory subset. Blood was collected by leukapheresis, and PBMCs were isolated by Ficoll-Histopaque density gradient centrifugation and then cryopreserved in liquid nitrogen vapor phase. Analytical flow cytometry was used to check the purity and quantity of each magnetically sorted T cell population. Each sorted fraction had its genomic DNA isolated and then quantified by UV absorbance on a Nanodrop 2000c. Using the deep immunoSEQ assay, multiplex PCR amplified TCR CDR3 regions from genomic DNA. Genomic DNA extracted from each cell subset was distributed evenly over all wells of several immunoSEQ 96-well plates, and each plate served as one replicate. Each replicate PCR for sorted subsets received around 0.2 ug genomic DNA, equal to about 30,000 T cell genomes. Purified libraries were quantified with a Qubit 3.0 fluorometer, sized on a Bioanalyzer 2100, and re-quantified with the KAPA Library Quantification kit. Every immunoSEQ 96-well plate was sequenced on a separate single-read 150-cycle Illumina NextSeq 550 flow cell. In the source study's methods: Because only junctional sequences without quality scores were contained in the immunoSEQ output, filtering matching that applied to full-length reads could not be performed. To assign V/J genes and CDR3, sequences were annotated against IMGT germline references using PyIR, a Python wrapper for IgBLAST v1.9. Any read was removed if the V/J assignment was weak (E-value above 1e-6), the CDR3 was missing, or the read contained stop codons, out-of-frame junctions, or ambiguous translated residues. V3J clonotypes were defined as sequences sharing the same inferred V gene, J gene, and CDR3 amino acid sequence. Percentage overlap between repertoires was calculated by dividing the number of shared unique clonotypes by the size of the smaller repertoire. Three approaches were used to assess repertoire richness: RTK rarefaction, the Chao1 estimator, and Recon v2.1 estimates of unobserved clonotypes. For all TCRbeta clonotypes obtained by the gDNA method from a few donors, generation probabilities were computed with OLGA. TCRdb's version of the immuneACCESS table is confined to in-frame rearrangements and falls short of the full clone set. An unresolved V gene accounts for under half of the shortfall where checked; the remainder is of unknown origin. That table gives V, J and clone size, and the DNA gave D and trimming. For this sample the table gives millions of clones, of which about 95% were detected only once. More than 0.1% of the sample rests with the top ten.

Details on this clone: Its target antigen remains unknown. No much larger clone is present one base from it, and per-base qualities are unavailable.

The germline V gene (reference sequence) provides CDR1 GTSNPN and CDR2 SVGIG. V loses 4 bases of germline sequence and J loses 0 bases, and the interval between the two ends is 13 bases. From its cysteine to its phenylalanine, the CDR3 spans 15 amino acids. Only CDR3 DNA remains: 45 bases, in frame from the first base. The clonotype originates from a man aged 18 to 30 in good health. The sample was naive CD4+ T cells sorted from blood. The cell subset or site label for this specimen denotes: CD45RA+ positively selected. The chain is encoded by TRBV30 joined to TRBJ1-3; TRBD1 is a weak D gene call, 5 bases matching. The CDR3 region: CAWTVKGSSGNTIYF. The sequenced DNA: TGTGCCTGGACAGTCAAGGGGAGCTCTGGAAACACCATATATTTT.